These 2 T cell receptor beta chains were sequenced from one sample in a study of blood T cell repertoires in COVID-19. TCRdb keeps only in-frame clones here, not all; method: immunoSEQ multiplex PCR. The repertoire holds about 78,000 clones, with about 89% as singletons. The specimen sequenced was peripheral blood. All receptors come from a man aged 45 to 65 with active or convalescent COVID-19.

V is TRBV6-6 and J is TRBJ2-3, with 9 bases identical to TRBD2. The germline V gene has CDR1 MNHNY and CDR2 SVGAGI (reference sequence). The J segment lost 11 bases and the V segment lost 2 bases, leaving 11 bases of the junction unmatched. The CDR3 length is 15 residues. CDR3 DNA sequence: TGTGCCAGCAGTTACGCCCCCAGCGGGGGGTCCGGGCAGTATTTT. Protein product: CASSYAPSGGSGQYF.

The rearrangement links TRBV18 to TRBJ2-7, with TRBD1 matching 8 bases. The CDR3 covers 14 residues. Germline CDR1 KGHSH, CDR2 LQKENI. The V and J ends lost 1 base and 4 bases, in that order; junction bases with no gene match: 3. The CDR3 DNA reads TGTGCCAGCTCACCACGGACAGGGAGGTACGAGCAGTACTTC. Translated: CASSPRTGRYEQYF.